This is a list of T cell receptor beta chains from one sample in a study of blood T cell repertoires in COVID-19. Produced via immunoSEQ multiplex PCR; TCRdb's table is partial and in-frame only. This sample has around 40,000 clones, with roughly 85% found just once. Input material: peripheral blood. These receptors were taken from a man in his 60s with COVID-19, enrolled during active disease. Each CDR3 is given without its conserved first and last residue. Fields, in order: D gene, J gene, V gene, CDR3 protein. The D gene is left open where the match is weak.

D gene: TRBD2; J gene: TRBJ2-3; V gene: TRBV28; CDR3 protein: AIKREATDTQY
D gene: NA; J gene: TRBJ1-2; V gene: TRBV7-8; CDR3 protein: ASSSTGSGYT
D gene: TRBD1; J gene: TRBJ2-5; V gene: TRBV10-3; CDR3 protein: AISEPGQGAAETQY
D gene: NA; J gene: TRBJ1-4; V gene: TRBV11-1; CDR3 protein: ASSLGTASRLF
D gene: TRBD1; J gene: TRBJ1-1; V gene: TRBV28; CDR3 protein: ASSLQGPTEAF
D gene: NA; J gene: TRBJ1-6; V gene: TRBV25-1; CDR3 protein: ATSSSYNSPLH
D gene: TRBD1; J gene: TRBJ2-3; V gene: TRBV5-1; CDR3 protein: ASSHDRGRATDTQY
D gene: TRBD2; J gene: TRBJ2-1; V gene: TRBV3-1/TRBV3-2; CDR3 protein: ASSQARLAANNEQF
D gene: NA; J gene: TRBJ1-4; V gene: TRBV7-9; CDR3 protein: ASSPTSWPTASNEKLF
D gene: TRBD1; J gene: TRBJ1-5; V gene: TRBV6-5; CDR3 protein: ASRQGALFYQPQH
D gene: NA; J gene: TRBJ2-7; V gene: TRBV30; CDR3 protein: AWSVPNSYEQY
D gene: TRBD1; J gene: TRBJ1-6; V gene: TRBV4-2; CDR3 protein: ASSQEGQETPLH
D gene: TRBD2; J gene: TRBJ2-4; V gene: TRBV5-6; CDR3 protein: ASTPGWSGRAKNIQY
D gene: NA; J gene: TRBJ2-2; V gene: TRBV5-4; CDR3 protein: ASSIGGVNTGELF
D gene: TRBD1; J gene: TRBJ2-6; V gene: TRBV28; CDR3 protein: ASRGDRVAGANVLT
D gene: TRBD1; J gene: TRBJ1-2; V gene: TRBV15; CDR3 protein: ATSQDRGGYGYT
D gene: NA; J gene: TRBJ1-2; V gene: TRBV19; CDR3 protein: ATARAAGGYT
D gene: TRBD2; J gene: TRBJ2-2; V gene: TRBV30; CDR3 protein: ACRLAGLLTNTGELF
D gene: NA; J gene: TRBJ1-4; V gene: TRBV6-5; CDR3 protein: ASSYKGRGDEKLF
D gene: TRBD1; J gene: TRBJ1-1; V gene: TRBV6-5; CDR3 protein: ASSPRQGYTEAF
D gene: TRBD2; J gene: TRBJ2-4; V gene: TRBV5-4; CDR3 protein: ASSLWTSGGDIQY
D gene: NA; J gene: TRBJ2-2; V gene: TRBV7-2; CDR3 protein: ASSLVQVNTGELF
D gene: NA; J gene: TRBJ1-3; V gene: TRBV5-4; CDR3 protein: ASSTEPAGNTIY
D gene: TRBD1; J gene: TRBJ1-2; V gene: TRBV6-2/TRBV6-3; CDR3 protein: ASSSLTGANYGYT
D gene: NA; J gene: TRBJ1-1; V gene: TRBV7-2; CDR3 protein: ASSSGRGEAF
D gene: NA; J gene: TRBJ2-7; V gene: TRBV7-8; CDR3 protein: ASHPGHLSYEQY
D gene: NA; J gene: TRBJ1-1; V gene: TRBV2; CDR3 protein: ASSAEARMNTEAF
D gene: TRBD1; J gene: TRBJ1-2; V gene: TRBV5-1; CDR3 protein: ASSPDYRGHDYGYT
D gene: TRBD1; J gene: TRBJ1-5; V gene: TRBV19; CDR3 protein: AIIHPGQGDQPQH
D gene: TRBD2; J gene: TRBJ2-2; V gene: TRBV9; CDR3 protein: ASSVLAGGSGNTGELF
D gene: TRBD1; J gene: TRBJ1-3; V gene: TRBV29-1; CDR3 protein: SVGTGRNTIY
D gene: TRBD2; J gene: TRBJ2-7; V gene: TRBV5-1; CDR3 protein: ASSLVGTSEIYEQY
D gene: NA; J gene: TRBJ1-4; V gene: TRBV15; CDR3 protein: ATSSITQGTIEKLF
D gene: NA; J gene: TRBJ2-2; V gene: TRBV5-1; CDR3 protein: ASSLDVSAGELF
D gene: NA; J gene: TRBJ2-3; V gene: TRBV7-9; CDR3 protein: ASSPTTSTDTQY
D gene: TRBD1; J gene: TRBJ1-2; V gene: TRBV4-1; CDR3 protein: ASSQDAQGAYGYT
D gene: TRBD2; J gene: TRBJ2-5; V gene: TRBV6-6; CDR3 protein: AAGGEGLETQY
D gene: NA; J gene: TRBJ2-3; V gene: TRBV5-1; CDR3 protein: ASSLEWESDTQY
D gene: TRBD2; J gene: TRBJ2-5; V gene: TRBV5-1; CDR3 protein: ASSLALAAYQETQY
D gene: TRBD1; J gene: TRBJ2-7; V gene: TRBV6-2/TRBV6-3; CDR3 protein: ASSYIQGGEEQY
D gene: TRBD2; J gene: TRBJ2-2; V gene: TRBV9; CDR3 protein: ASSPRLAGATGELF
D gene: NA; J gene: TRBJ1-6; V gene: TRBV27; CDR3 protein: ASSLSRQGLNSPLH
D gene: NA; J gene: TRBJ2-1; V gene: TRBV7-3; CDR3 protein: ASSSAGLSYNEQF
D gene: TRBD2; J gene: TRBJ2-5; V gene: TRBV28; CDR3 protein: ASSSSHREVGETQY
D gene: NA; J gene: TRBJ2-7; V gene: TRBV4-3; CDR3 protein: ASSHETGSYEQY
D gene: NA; J gene: TRBJ2-5; V gene: TRBV13; CDR3 protein: ASSQGQKETQY
D gene: NA; J gene: TRBJ1-2; V gene: TRBV18; CDR3 protein: ASSPRDNRVYGYT